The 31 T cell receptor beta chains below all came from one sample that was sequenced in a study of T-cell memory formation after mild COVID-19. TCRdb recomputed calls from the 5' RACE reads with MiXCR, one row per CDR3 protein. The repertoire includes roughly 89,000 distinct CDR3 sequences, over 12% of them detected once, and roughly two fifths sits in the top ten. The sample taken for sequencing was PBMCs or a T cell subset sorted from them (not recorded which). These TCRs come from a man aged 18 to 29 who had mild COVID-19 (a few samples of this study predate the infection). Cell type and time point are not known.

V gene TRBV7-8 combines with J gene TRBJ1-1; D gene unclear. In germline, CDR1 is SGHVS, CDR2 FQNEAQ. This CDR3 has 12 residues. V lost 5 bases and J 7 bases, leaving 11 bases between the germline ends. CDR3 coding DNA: TGTGCCAGCAGCACGCTCCGGGGTGAAGCTTTCTTT. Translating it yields CASSTLRGEAFF.

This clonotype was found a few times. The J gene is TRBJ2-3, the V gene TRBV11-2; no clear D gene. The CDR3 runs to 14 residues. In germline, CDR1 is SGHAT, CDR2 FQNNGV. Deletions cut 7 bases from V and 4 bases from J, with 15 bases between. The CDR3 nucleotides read TGTGCCAGCATCACCGGCCCCGTCCCAGATACGCAGTATTTT. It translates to CASITGPVPDTQYF. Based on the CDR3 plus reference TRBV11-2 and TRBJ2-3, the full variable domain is EAGVAQSPRYKIIEKRQSVAFWCNPISGHATLYWYQQILGQGPKLLIQFQNNGVVDDSQLPKDRFSAERLKGVDSTLKIQPAKLEDSAVYLCASITGPVPDTQYFGPGTRLTVL.

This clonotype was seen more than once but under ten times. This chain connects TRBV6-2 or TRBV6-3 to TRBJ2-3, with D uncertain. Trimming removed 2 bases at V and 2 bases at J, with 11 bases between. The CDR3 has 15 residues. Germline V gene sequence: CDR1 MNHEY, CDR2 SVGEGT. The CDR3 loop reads CASSYDGPPTDTQYF. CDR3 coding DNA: TGTGCCAGCAGTTACGACGGGCCCCCCACAGATACGCAGTATTTT.

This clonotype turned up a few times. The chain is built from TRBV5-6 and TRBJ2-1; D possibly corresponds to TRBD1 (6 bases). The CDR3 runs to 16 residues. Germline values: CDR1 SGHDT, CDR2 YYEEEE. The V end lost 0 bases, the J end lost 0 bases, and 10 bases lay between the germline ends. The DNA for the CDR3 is TGTGCCAGCAGCTTGGCCTCGGACAGCTCCTACAATGAGCAGTTCTTC. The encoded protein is CASSLASDSSYNEQFF.

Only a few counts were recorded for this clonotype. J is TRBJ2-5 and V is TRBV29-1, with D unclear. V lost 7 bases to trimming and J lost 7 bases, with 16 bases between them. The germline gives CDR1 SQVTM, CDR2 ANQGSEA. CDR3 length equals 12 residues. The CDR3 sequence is CSDQIEIGTQYF. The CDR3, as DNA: TGCAGCGACCAAATAGAAATTGGGACCCAGTACTTC.

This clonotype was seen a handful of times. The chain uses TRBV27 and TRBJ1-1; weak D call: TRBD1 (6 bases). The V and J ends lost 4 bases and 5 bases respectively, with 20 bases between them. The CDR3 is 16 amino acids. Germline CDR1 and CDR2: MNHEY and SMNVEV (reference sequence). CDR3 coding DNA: TGTGCCAGCAGTTCCTCACCCGACGTAGGGGGGACTGAAGCTTTCTTT. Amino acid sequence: CASSSSPDVGGTEAFF.

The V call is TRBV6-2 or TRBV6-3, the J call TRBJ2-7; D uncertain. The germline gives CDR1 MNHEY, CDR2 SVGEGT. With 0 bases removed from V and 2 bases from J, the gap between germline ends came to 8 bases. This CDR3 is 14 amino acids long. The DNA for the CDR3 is TGTGCCAGCAGTTACTCGATAAGGCCCTACGAGCAGTACTTC. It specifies CASSYSIRPYEQYF.

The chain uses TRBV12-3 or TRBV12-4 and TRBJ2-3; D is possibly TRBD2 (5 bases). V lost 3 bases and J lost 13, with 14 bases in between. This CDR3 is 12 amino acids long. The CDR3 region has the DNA TGTGCCAGCAGTTTTTCCCCGATCGGGGAGTATTTT. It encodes CASSFSPIGEYF.

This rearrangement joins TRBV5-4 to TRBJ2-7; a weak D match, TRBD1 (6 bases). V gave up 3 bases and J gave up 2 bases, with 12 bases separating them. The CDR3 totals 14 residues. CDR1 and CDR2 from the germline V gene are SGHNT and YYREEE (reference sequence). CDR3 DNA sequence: TGTGCCAGCAGCTCGATGGACAGACCCTACGAGCAGTACTTC. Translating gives CASSSMDRPYEQYF.

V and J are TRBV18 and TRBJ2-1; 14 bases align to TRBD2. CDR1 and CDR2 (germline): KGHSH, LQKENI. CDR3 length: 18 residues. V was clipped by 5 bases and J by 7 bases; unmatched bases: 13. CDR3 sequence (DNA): TGTGCCAGCTCAGTCACCGGGACTAGCGGGGGCCCTGGTAATGAGCAGTTCTTC. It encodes CASSVTGTSGGPGNEQFF.

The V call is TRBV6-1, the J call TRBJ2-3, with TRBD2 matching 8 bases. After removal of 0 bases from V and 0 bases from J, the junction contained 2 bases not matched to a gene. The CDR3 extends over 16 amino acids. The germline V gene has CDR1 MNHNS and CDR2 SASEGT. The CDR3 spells CASSEAWTSSTDTQYF. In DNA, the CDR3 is TGTGCCAGCAGTGAAGCGTGGACTAGCAGCACAGATACGCAGTATTTT.

CDR3 residues: CASSEARELGGYTF. CDR3 bases: TGTGCCAGCAGTGAAGCCCGGGAACTGGGTGGCTACACCTTC. The chain joins TRBV2 to TRBJ1-2, with D uncertain. Germline loops: CDR1 SNHLY, CDR2 FYNNEI. V gave up 0 bases and J gave up 7 bases, with 12 bases separating them. This CDR3 contains 14 residues.

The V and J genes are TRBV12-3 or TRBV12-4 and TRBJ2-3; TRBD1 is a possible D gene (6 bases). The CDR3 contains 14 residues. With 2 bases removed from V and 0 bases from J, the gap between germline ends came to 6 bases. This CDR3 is CASSLQGSTDTQYF. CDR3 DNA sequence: TGTGCCAGCAGTTTACAGGGGAGCACAGATACGCAGTATTTT.

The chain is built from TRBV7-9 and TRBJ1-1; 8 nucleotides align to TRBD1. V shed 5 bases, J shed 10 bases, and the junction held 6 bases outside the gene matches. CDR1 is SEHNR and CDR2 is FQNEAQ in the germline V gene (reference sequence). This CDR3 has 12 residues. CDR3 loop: CASSLADRGAFF. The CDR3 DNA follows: TGTGCCAGCAGCCTCGCTGACAGGGGAGCTTTCTTT.

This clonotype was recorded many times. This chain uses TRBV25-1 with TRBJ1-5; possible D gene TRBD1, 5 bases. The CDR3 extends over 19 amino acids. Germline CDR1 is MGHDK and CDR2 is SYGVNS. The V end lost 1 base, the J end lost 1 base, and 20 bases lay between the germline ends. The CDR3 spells CASSESPPTPPGSNQPQHF. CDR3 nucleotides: TGTGCCAGCAGTGAATCACCCCCAACCCCCCCAGGGAGCAATCAGCCCCAGCATTTT.

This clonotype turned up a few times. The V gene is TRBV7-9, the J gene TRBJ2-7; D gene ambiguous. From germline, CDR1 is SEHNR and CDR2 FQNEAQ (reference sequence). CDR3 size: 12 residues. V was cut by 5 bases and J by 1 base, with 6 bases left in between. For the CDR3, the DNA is TGTGCCAGCAGCCTCTCTTCCTACGAGCAGTACTTC. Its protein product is CASSLSSYEQYF.

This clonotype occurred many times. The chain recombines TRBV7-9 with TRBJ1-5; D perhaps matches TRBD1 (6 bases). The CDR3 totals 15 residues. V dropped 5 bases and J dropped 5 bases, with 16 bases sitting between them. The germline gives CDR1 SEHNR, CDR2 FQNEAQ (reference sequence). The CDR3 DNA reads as TGTGCCAGCAGCCTACAGGGAAGGGGGGATCAGCCCCAGCATTTT. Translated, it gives CASSLQGRGDQPQHF.

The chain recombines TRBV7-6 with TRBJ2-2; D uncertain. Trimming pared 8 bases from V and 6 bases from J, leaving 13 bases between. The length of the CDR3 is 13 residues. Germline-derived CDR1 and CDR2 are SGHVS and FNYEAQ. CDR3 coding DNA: TGTGCCAGCCAGGCCCTTCGGTCCGGGGAGCTGTTTTTT. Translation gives CASQALRSGELFF.

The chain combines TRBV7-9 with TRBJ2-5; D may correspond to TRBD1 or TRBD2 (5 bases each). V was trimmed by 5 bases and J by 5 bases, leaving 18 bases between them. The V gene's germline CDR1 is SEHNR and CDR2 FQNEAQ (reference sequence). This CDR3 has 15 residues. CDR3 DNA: TGTGCCAGCAGCGGGTGGGACCGCTCGGAGGAGACCCAGTACTTC. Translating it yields CASSGWDRSEETQYF.

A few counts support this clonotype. The CDR3 DNA follows: TGTGCCAGCAGCTCAACGAGACAGTCCTACGAGCAGTACTTC. It specifies CASSSTRQSYEQYF. The chain couples TRBV7-9 to TRBJ2-7; D is possibly TRBD1 (5 bases). CDR1 is SEHNR, CDR2 FQNEAQ, per germline (reference sequence). Trimming shortened V by 4 bases and J by 1 base, and 11 bases separated the two germline ends. The CDR3 has 14 residues.

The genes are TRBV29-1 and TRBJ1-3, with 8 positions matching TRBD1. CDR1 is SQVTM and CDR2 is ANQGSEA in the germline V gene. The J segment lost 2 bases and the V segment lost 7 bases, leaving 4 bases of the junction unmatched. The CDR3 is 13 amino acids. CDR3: CSALTGAGNTIYF. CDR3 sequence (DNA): TGCAGCGCCTTGACAGGGGCTGGAAACACCATATATTTT.

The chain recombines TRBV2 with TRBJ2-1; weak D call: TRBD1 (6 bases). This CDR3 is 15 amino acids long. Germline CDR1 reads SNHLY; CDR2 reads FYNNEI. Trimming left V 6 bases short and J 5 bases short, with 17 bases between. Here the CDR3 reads CASREDSLQDNEQFF. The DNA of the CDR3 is TGTGCCAGCAGGGAGGACAGCCTACAAGACAATGAGCAGTTCTTC.

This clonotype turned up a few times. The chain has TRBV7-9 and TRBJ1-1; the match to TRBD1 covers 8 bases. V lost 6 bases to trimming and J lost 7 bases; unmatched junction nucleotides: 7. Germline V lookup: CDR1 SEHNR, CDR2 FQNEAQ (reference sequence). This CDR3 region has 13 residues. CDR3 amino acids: CASRTQGAVEAFF. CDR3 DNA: TGTGCCAGCAGGACCCAGGGGGCGGTTGAAGCTTTCTTT.

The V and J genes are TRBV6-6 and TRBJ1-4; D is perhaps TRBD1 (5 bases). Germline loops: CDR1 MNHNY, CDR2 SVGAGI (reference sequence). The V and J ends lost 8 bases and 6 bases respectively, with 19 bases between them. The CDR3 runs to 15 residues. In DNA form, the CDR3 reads TGTGCCAGCCGACAGATGGGGGTAGGGGATGAAAAACTGTTTTTT. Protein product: CASRQMGVGDEKLFF.

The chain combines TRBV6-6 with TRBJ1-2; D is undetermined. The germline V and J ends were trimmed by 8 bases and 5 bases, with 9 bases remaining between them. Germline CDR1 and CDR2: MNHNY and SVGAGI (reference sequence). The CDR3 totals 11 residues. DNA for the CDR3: TGTGCCAGCGGACCGGCATATGGCTACACCTTC. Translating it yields CASGPAYGYTF.

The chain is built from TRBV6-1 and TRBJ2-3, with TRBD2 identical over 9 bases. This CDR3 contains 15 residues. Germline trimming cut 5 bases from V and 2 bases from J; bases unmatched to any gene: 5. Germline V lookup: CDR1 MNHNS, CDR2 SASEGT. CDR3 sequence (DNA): TGTGCCAGCAGTATAGCGGGGGCCTTCACAGATACGCAGTATTTT. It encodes CASSIAGAFTDTQYF.

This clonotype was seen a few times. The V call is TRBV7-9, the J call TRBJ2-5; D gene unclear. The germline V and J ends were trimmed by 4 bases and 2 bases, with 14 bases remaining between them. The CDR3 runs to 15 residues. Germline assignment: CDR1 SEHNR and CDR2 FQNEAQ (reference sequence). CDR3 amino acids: CASSSPMDGQETQYF. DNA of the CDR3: TGTGCCAGCAGCTCACCGATGGACGGGCAAGAGACCCAGTACTTC.

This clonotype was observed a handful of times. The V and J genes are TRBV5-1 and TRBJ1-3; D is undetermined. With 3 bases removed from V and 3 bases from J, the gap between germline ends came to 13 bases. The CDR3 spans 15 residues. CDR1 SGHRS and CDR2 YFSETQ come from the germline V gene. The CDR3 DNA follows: TGCGCCAGCAGCTATGACAATTCCGGTGGAAACACCATATATTTT. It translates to CASSYDNSGGNTIYF.

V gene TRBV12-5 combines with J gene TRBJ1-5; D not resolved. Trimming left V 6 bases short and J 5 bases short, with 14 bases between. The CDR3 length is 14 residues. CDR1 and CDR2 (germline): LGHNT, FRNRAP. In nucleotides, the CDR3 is TGTGCTAGTGGCCCCCCGGGCCTAGATCAGCCCCAGCATTTT. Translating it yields CASGPPGLDQPQHF.

CDR3 sequence (DNA): TGTGCCAGCAGCTCGCAGGGGAACAATCAGCCCCAGCATTTT. Translating gives CASSSQGNNQPQHF. This rearrangement joins TRBV7-8 to TRBJ1-5; tentatively, D is TRBD1 (6 bases). Germline-derived CDR1 and CDR2 are SGHVS and FQNEAQ. V lost 4 bases to trimming and J lost 3 bases, with 10 bases between them. The CDR3 has 14 amino acids. Variable domain in full (rest from reference TRBV7-8 and TRBJ1-5): GAGVSQSPRYKVAKRGQDVALRCDPISGHVSLFWYQQALGQGPEFLTYFQNEAQLDKSGLPSDRFFAERPEGSVSTLKIQRTQQEDSAVYLCASSSQGNNQPQHFGDGTRLSIL.

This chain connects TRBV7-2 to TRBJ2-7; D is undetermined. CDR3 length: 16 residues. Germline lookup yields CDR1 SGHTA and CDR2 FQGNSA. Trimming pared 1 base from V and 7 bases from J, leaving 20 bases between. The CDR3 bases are TGTGCCAGCAGCTTAGGAGTTGCGGCCTCCTACGATGAGCAGTACTTC. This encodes CASSLGVAASYDEQYF.